The 24 T cell receptor beta chains presented below share a single source sample, sequenced in a study of early stage breast cancer tumors. TCRdb's copy holds only in-frame clones and misses some; the assay was immunoSEQ multiplex PCR. The table shows roughly 56,000 clones, with roughly 80% occurring only once. Source material: blood. The receptors were sampled from a person aged 30-39 years with breast cancer.

The chain recombines TRBV7-7 with TRBJ1-5; 9 bases fit TRBD1. The germline CDR1 and CDR2 sequences are SSHAT and FNYEAQ (reference sequence). This CDR3 is built from 17 residues. J gave up 0 bases and V 5 bases, and 8 bases lay outside the gene matches. The CDR3, as DNA: TGTGCCAGCAGCCTTCGGGACAGGGACGATAGCAATCAGCCCCAGCATTTT. Protein product: CASSLRDRDDSNQPQHF.

This rearrangement joins TRBV14 to TRBJ2-3; TRBD1 aligns across 8 bases. The trim removed 4 bases at V and 2 bases at J, leaving 8 bases unmatched. The CDR3 sequence is 16 residues long. CDR1 and CDR2 (germline): SGHDN, FVKESK. The CDR3 loop reads CASSLRDRRYTDTQYF. CDR3 coding DNA: TGTGCCAGCAGCCTCCGGGACAGGAGATACACAGATACGCAGTATTTT.

The gene calls are TRBV10-3 and TRBJ2-7; 10 positions match TRBD2. This CDR3 has 15 residues. V shed 7 bases and J 2 bases; nucleotides not matched to a gene: 8. Germline V gene data show CDR1 as ENHRY and CDR2 as SYGVKD. CDR3 region: CAIKRAGGITYEQYF. CDR3 in DNA: TGTGCCATCAAAAGAGCGGGAGGGATAACCTACGAGCAGTACTTC.

In this sample, this clone turned up once. The V gene is TRBV5-1, the J gene TRBJ2-1; 11 bases fit TRBD2. J was trimmed by 2 bases and V by 2 bases; bases with no gene match: 9. CDR1 is SGHRS, CDR2 YFSETQ, per germline. The CDR3 has 18 amino acids. The CDR3 DNA follows: TGCGCCAGCAGCTTTTCCGGGACTAGCGGATTAGCCTACAATGAGCAGTTCTTC. It encodes CASSFSGTSGLAYNEQFF.

The gene calls are TRBV5-4 and TRBJ2-3; TRBD1 matches at 8 bases. This CDR3 has 17 residues. Trimming at V came to 5 bases and at J to 2 bases, leaving 13 bases not matched to a gene. Germline V lookup: CDR1 SGHNT, CDR2 YYREEE (reference sequence). CDR3 nucleotide sequence: TGTGCCAGCAGTTCCGAGCCCGACAGGGGAATCACAGATACGCAGTATTTT. Its protein is CASSSEPDRGITDTQYF.

The rearrangement joins TRBV18 to TRBJ2-7, with 9 bases fitting TRBD1. The CDR3 totals 15 residues. V was clipped by 3 bases and J by 5 bases; unmatched bases: 8. Germline V lookup: CDR1 KGHSH, CDR2 LQKENI. CDR3 region: CASSPSGQGLDEQYF. The CDR3 nucleotides are TGTGCCAGCTCACCTTCAGGACAGGGGTTGGACGAGCAGTACTTC.

The chain joins TRBV15 to TRBJ2-3; TRBD2 matches 16 bases. The ends lost 0 bases at V and 0 bases at J; junction bases unmatched: 3. Germline V CDR1 and CDR2: LNHNV, YYDKDF (reference sequence). The CDR3 contains 19 residues. CDR3 sequence reads: CATSRDRGLAGGSTDTQYF. The CDR3 coding sequence is TGTGCCACCAGCAGAGATCGGGGACTAGCGGGGGGGAGCACAGATACGCAGTATTTT.

This chain joins TRBV30 and TRBJ2-7; no clear D. Trimming took 0 bases from V and 3 from J, leaving 6 bases between them. The germline gives CDR1 GTSNPN, CDR2 SVGIG (reference sequence). The CDR3 is 12 amino acids. The CDR3 reads CAWSVLGYEQYF. For the CDR3, the DNA is TGTGCCTGGAGTGTACTTGGCTACGAGCAGTACTTC.

The chain couples TRBV7-2 to TRBJ1-1; tentative D call: TRBD1 (5 bases). The CDR3 sequence is 15 residues long. CDR1 is SGHTA and CDR2 is FQGNSA in the germline V gene. V was shortened by 5 bases and J by 6 bases, with 19 bases between the two germline ends. CDR3 DNA sequence: TGTGCCAGCAGCCCGGGTGGAGGGGCGACCCCTGAAGCTTTCTTT. Amino acids: CASSPGGGATPEAFF.

This chain uses TRBV11-1 with TRBJ2-7, with D perhaps matching TRBD2 (6 bases). CDR3 size: 14 residues. V lost 5 bases, J lost 2 bases, and 13 bases lay in between. CDR1 and CDR2 (germline): SGHAT, FQDESV (reference sequence). CDR3: CASSRRDWTYEQYF. The DNA for the CDR3 is TGTGCCAGCAGCCGCCGGGACTGGACCTACGAGCAGTACTTC. Supplemented by reference TRBV11-1 and TRBJ2-7, the full variable domain reads EAEVAQSPRYKITEKSQAVAFWCDPISGHATLYWYRQILGQGPELLVQFQDESVVDDSQLPKDRFSAERLKGVDSTLKIQPAELGDSAMYLCASSRRDWTYEQYFGPGTRLTVT.

V and J are TRBV27 and TRBJ2-5, with a tentative D call TRBD2 (6 bases). The CDR3 contains 13 residues. The germline CDR1 and CDR2 sequences are MNHEY and SMNVEV (reference sequence). Trimming removed 6 bases from V and 4 bases from J, with 12 bases in between. The CDR3 loop reads CASRTGVLETQYF. For the CDR3, the DNA is TGTGCCAGCAGGACGGGAGTTCTAGAGACCCAGTACTTC.

This clone was detected only a few times. V and J are TRBV30 and TRBJ1-3; no definite D call. Germline lookup yields CDR1 GTSNPN and CDR2 SVGIG (reference sequence). Trimming shortened V by 2 bases and J by 4 bases, and 3 bases separated the two germline ends. The CDR3 totals 11 residues. CDR3 residues: CAWSTGNTIYF. The CDR3 DNA sequence: TGTGCCTGGAGTACGGGAAACACCATATATTTT.

The chain combines TRBV2 with TRBJ2-2; 7 bases map to TRBD2. The CDR3 consists of 16 residues. Germline-derived CDR1 and CDR2 are SNHLY and FYNNEI. The trim removed 3 bases at V and 6 bases at J, leaving 10 bases unmatched. CDR3 DNA sequence: TGTGCCAGCAGTGACGGGGGGAACCTGGGGGCCGGGGAGCTGTTTTTT. It codes for CASSDGGNLGAGELFF.

V and J are TRBV19 and TRBJ1-4, with TRBD1 identical over 7 bases. Germline CDR1 reads LNHDA; CDR2 reads SQIVND (reference sequence). The CDR3 has 13 residues. The trim removed 2 bases at V and 8 bases at J, leaving 2 bases unmatched. CDR3 sequence reads: CASSINRGEKLFF. The CDR3 nucleotides are TGTGCCAGTAGTATAAACAGGGGCGAAAAACTGTTTTTT.

The chain uses TRBV11-3 and TRBJ2-1; unclear D gene. In germline, CDR1 is SGHNT, CDR2 YENEEA. CDR3 length equals 13 residues. V was pared by 1 base and J by 5 bases, with 6 bases between. The CDR3 region is CASSLGQNNEQFF. The CDR3 region has the DNA TGTGCCAGCAGCTTAGGACAAAACAATGAGCAGTTCTTC.

The chain recombines TRBV19 with TRBJ1-1; no firm D call. Germline loops: CDR1 LNHDA, CDR2 SQIVND (reference sequence). V lost 3 bases and J 4 bases, leaving 9 bases between the germline ends. The CDR3 has 13 residues. The CDR3 DNA sequence: TGTGCCAGTAGTATCAAACGGGGCACTGAAGCTTTCTTT. Amino acids: CASSIKRGTEAFF.

The chain links TRBV5-5 to TRBJ1-3, with D possibly being TRBD1 (5 bases). CDR3 length: 16 amino acids. Between the trimmed V and J ends, which lost 0 bases and 0 bases, there was a span of 10 bases. In germline, CDR1 is SGHKS, CDR2 YYEKEE (reference sequence). In nucleotides, the CDR3 is TGTGCCAGCAGCTTGGTTGGGGACGTCTCTGGAAACACCATATATTTT. Its protein is CASSLVGDVSGNTIYF.

V gene TRBV6-4 combines with J gene TRBJ1-1; 7 nucleotides match TRBD1. Germline lookup yields CDR1 MRHNA and CDR2 SNTAGT. The CDR3 extends over 15 amino acids. The ends lost 6 bases at V and 3 bases at J; junction bases unmatched: 10. CDR3 protein: CASRGQPRRDTEAFF. In DNA, the CDR3 is TGTGCCAGCAGGGGACAGCCTCGGAGGGACACTGAAGCTTTCTTT.

The rearrangement links TRBV6-1 to TRBJ2-7, with D possibly being TRBD1 or TRBD2 (5 bases each). Germline CDR1 is MNHNS and CDR2 is SASEGT. The CDR3 runs 15 residues. V lost 6 bases and J lost 2, with 17 bases in between. This CDR3 is CASSTDSMGPYEQYF. For the CDR3, the DNA is TGTGCCAGCAGCACGGATTCAATGGGACCCTACGAGCAGTACTTC.

In its sample, this clone was seen a few times. The chain has TRBV7-8 and TRBJ1-3; a possible D gene is TRBD1 (5 bases). Trimming left V 1 base short and J 4 bases short, with 8 bases between. The length of the CDR3 is 14 residues. Germline assignment: CDR1 SGHVS and CDR2 FQNEAQ. This chain's CDR3 is CASSLGQYGNTIYF. CDR3 coding DNA: TGTGCCAGCAGCTTAGGACAGTACGGAAACACCATATATTTT.

This clone has only a few counts. This rearrangement joins TRBV4-3 to TRBJ2-1; D is unclear. Germline V gene data show CDR1 as LGHNA and CDR2 as YSLEER. This CDR3 is 15 amino acids long. V lost 0 bases, J lost 7 bases, and 13 bases lay in between. In DNA form, the CDR3 reads TGCGCCAGCAGCCAAGATTGGTTCGAGGAGAATGAGCAGTTCTTC. Its translation: CASSQDWFEENEQFF.

This rearrangement joins TRBV9 to TRBJ2-2; TRBD2 might be the D (6 bases). The CDR3 covers 16 residues. The V end lost 7 bases, the J end lost 4 bases, and 20 bases lay between the germline ends. Germline lookup yields CDR1 SGDLS and CDR2 YYNGEE. CDR3 amino acids: CASCLAEEFRTGELFF. The CDR3 bases are TGTGCCAGCTGTTTAGCGGAGGAATTTCGCACCGGGGAGCTGTTTTTT.

The chain couples TRBV19 to TRBJ1-5; TRBD1 matches at 10 bases. Germline CDR1 is LNHDA and CDR2 is SQIVND (reference sequence). Trimming removed 5 bases from V and 2 bases from J; junction bases left unmatched: 3. The CDR3 has 15 residues. Written as DNA, the CDR3 is TGTGCCAGTAGTCCGACAGGGGGCGGCAATCAGCCCCAGCATTTT. Translation gives CASSPTGGGNQPQHF.

The chain carries TRBV5-1 and TRBJ2-3; D is unresolved. V was trimmed by 3 bases and J by 0 bases, leaving 11 bases between them. Germline V CDR1 and CDR2: SGHRS, YFSETQ. CDR3 size: 15 residues. The CDR3 loop is CASSSDGPSTDTQYF. In DNA, the CDR3 is TGCGCCAGCAGCTCCGACGGGCCTAGCACAGATACGCAGTATTTT.